This T cell receptor (beta chain) comes out of a study of T cell responses to AZD1222 COVID-19 vaccine. Some clones are missing from TCRdb's copy, which holds only in-frame ones; the method was immunoSEQ multiplex PCR. The profile covers about 130,000 clones, with 80% to 90% appearing a single time and 1.6% taken by the ten largest. Germline V lookup: CDR1 KGHDR, CDR2 SFDVKD. Deletions cut 3 bases from V and 2 bases from J, with 6 bases between. This CDR3 spans 13 amino acids. This receptor was identified in an adult in good health. J is TRBJ2-5 and V is TRBV24-1, with D hard to call. Material: peripheral blood, obtained on day 0 of AZD1222 vaccination. CDR3: CATSDKLQETQYF. Here the CDR3 DNA reads TGTGCCACCAGTGATAAGCTGCAAGAGACCCAGTACTTC.